Below, 24 T cell receptor beta chains from the same sample are listed, as sequenced in a study of vaccination and CD4 T cells after COVID-19. Antigens for these TCRs are unknown. Cultured CD4+ T cells had their DNA profiled by the Oncomine TCR Beta short-read assay. TCRdb passed the PCR reads through MiXCR, listing each CDR3 protein once. The sample has several thousand distinct CDR3 sequences; approximately 39% are singletons. Treatment reported: roughly nine-day PBMC culture with coronavirus spike peptide pools or control peptides (ViraFEST assay). These CD4+ T cells came from an unexposed donor, sampled before the COVID-19 pandemic (2011-2018). Sequencing was done on a sample of CD4+ T cells from blood, cultured in vitro. Receptor source: a human donor in good health.

The chain recombines TRBV6-1 with TRBJ1-2; tentatively, D is TRBD1 (5 bases). V was cut by 3 bases and J by 4 bases, with 15 bases left in between. This CDR3 spans 15 amino acids. Germline assignment: CDR1 MNHNS and CDR2 SASEGT. CDR3 nucleotide sequence: TGTGCCAGCAGTGAGATCGGGAGGGGCTCCTATGGCTACACCTTC. Protein: CASSEIGRGSYGYTF.

This clonotype was seen a handful of times. V and J are TRBV7-2 and TRBJ1-2; a possible D gene is TRBD1 (5 bases). Germline V gene data show CDR1 as SGHTA and CDR2 as FQGNSA. This CDR3 is 13 amino acids long. Trimming left V 1 base short and J 4 bases short, with 7 bases between. CDR3: CASSLGGTYGYTF. The CDR3 coding sequence is TGTGCCAGCAGCTTAGGGGGGACCTATGGCTACACCTTC.

The table lists this clonotype with a few counts. This chain connects TRBV6-1 to TRBJ2-2; 7 nucleotides agree with TRBD1. Germline CDR1 and CDR2: MNHNS and SASEGT. This CDR3 comprises 16 residues. J gave up 0 bases and V 6 bases, and 7 bases lay outside the gene matches. CDR3 nucleotides: TGTGCCAGCAGCCCCAGACAGGGAGCGAACACCGGGGAGCTGTTTTTT. Residues: CASSPRQGANTGELFF.

Concerning this clonotype itself: One end of the junction varies from germline; a read error may be responsible. The chain is built from TRBV2 and TRBJ1-6, with 7 bases lining up with TRBD1. The V gene's germline CDR1 is SNHLY and CDR2 FYNNEI. The CDR3 sequence is 14 residues long. The CDR3 coding sequence is TGTGCCAGCAGGGAAGGGGGCGGGAATTCACCCCTCCACTTT. Translation: CASREGGGNSPLHF. The variable domain in full, completed from reference TRBV2 and TRBJ1-6, reads EPEVTQTPSHQVTQMGQEVILRCVPISNHLYFYWYRQILGQKVEFLVSFYNNEISEKSEIFDDQFSVERPDGSNFTLKIRSTKLEDSAMYFCASREGGGNSPLHFGNGTRLTVT.

The V and J genes are TRBV27 and TRBJ2-1; TRBD2 matches 8 bases. The germline CDR1 and CDR2 sequences are MNHEY and SMNVEV (reference sequence). The CDR3 spans 15 residues. V lost 5 bases to trimming and J lost 2 bases; unmatched junction nucleotides: 5. The CDR3 is CASSHVAGTYNEQFF. CDR3 coding DNA: TGTGCCAGCAGTCACGTAGCGGGAACCTACAATGAGCAGTTCTTC.

This clonotype was seen only a few times. Sequence at one end of the junction differs from germline and may be a read error. J is TRBJ1-2 and V is TRBV2; D not certain. This CDR3 spans 8 amino acids. Germline CDR1 and CDR2: SNHLY and FYNNEI. CDR3 amino acids: CAGSGYTF. CDR3 DNA sequence: TGTGCCGGCAGTGGCTACACCTTC.

The rearrangement uses TRBV27 and TRBJ2-1; 9 bases agree with TRBD2. The germline CDR1 and CDR2 sequences are MNHEY and SMNVEV (reference sequence). The junction had 6 bases not matched to a gene; V was cut back by 5 bases and J by 4 bases. CDR3 length: 15 amino acids. In DNA, the CDR3 is TGTGCCAGCAGTACTCGACTAGCGGAGTACAATGAGCAGTTCTTC. This encodes CASSTRLAEYNEQFF.

The V and J genes are TRBV11-2 and TRBJ1-1, with D perhaps matching TRBD1 (6 bases). CDR3 size: 15 residues. CDR1 SGHAT and CDR2 FQNNGV come from the germline V gene. V was cut by 3 bases and J by 1 base, with 12 bases left in between. The CDR3 DNA reads TGTGCCAGCAGCTTCGGGGGGGCAGGGAACACTGAAGCTTTCTTT. Protein product: CASSFGGAGNTEAFF.

The J gene is TRBJ2-3, the V gene TRBV6-1; D is unclear. Trimming pared 7 bases from V and 0 bases from J, leaving 8 bases between. CDR1 is MNHNS, CDR2 SASEGT, per germline. The CDR3 spans 13 residues. CDR3 in amino acids: CASKGISTDTQYF. The DNA for the CDR3 is TGTGCCAGCAAGGGAATCAGCACAGATACGCAGTATTTT.

V and J are TRBV6-5 and TRBJ2-1, with a tentative D call TRBD2 (6 bases). This CDR3 is built from 14 residues. V dropped 2 bases and J dropped 6 bases, with 11 bases sitting between them. CDR1 is MNHEY, CDR2 SVGAGI, per germline. CDR3 DNA: TGTGCCAGCAGTTACACGACTAGATTCAATGAGCAGTTCTTC. Residues: CASSYTTRFNEQFF.

V is TRBV20-1 and J is TRBJ2-2, with D possibly matching TRBD2 (6 bases). CDR1 is DFQATT, CDR2 SNEGSKA, per germline (reference sequence). V gave up 3 bases and J gave up 3 bases, with 17 bases separating them. There are 16 residues in the CDR3. CDR3 nucleotides: TGCAGTGCTAGTGGGGGGAAGGGTAGGGACACCGGGGAGCTGTTTTTT. Its translation is CSASGGKGRDTGELFF.

V and J are TRBV6-5 and TRBJ2-3; D is uncertain. Germline V gene lookup returns CDR1 MNHEY and CDR2 SVGAGI. The CDR3 spans 15 residues. Trimming cost V 0 bases and J 0 bases, with 7 bases left between them. The DNA for the CDR3 is TGTGCCAGCAGTTACTCGGCATCTAGCACAGATACGCAGTATTTT. Amino acid sequence: CASSYSASSTDTQYF.

As concerns this clonotype: One end of the junction is discordant with germline, which a read error may explain. V is TRBV7-6 and J is TRBJ2-3, with 8 bases fitting TRBD2. This CDR3 is 18 amino acids long. The germline CDR1 and CDR2 sequences are SGHVS and FNYEAQ. CDR3 sequence reads: CASSLEGGSGASTGTQYF. The CDR3 region has the DNA TGTGCCAGCAGCTTAGAAGGGGGTAGCGGGGCCAGCACAGGTACGCAGTATTTT.

The chain has TRBV10-3 and TRBJ2-1; TRBD2 agrees at 9 bases. V lost 9 bases, J lost 4 bases, and 7 bases stayed unmatched. CDR3 length: 14 residues. Germline CDR1 is ENHRY and CDR2 is SYGVKD. CDR3 loop: CAIRTSEVYNEQFF. The CDR3 DNA sequence: TGTGCCATAAGGACTAGCGAGGTGTACAATGAGCAGTTCTTC.

This clonotype was detected only a few times. The chain employs TRBV6-5 and TRBJ1-6; D ambiguous. This CDR3 has 16 amino acids. The germline V and J ends were trimmed by 0 bases and 9 bases, with 15 bases remaining between them. Germline CDR1 and CDR2: MNHEY and SVGAGI. CDR3 DNA: TGTGCCAGCAGTTACTCCCCAGTTAACATGGGTTCACCCCTCCACTTT. Its protein is CASSYSPVNMGSPLHF.

This clonotype was picked up a small number of times. This chain uses TRBV6-5 with TRBJ2-5, with D unresolved. The CDR3 runs 14 residues. Germline-derived CDR1 and CDR2 are MNHEY and SVGAGI. Trimming stripped 0 bases from V and 2 bases from J, with 7 bases between. The CDR3 is CASSYSRQQETQYF. Written as DNA, the CDR3 is TGTGCCAGCAGTTACTCGAGGCAGCAAGAGACCCAGTACTTC.

The chain joins TRBV10-2 to TRBJ2-2; TRBD2 might be the D (5 bases). This CDR3 spans 15 amino acids. V was shortened by 8 bases and J by 4 bases, with 17 bases between the two germline ends. The germline CDR1 and CDR2 sequences are WSHSY and SAAADI. CDR3 amino acids: CASSFAGAGTGELFF. The DNA of the CDR3 is TGCGCCAGCTCTTTCGCGGGTGCGGGCACCGGGGAGCTGTTTTTT.

This clonotype was detected once. The chain has TRBV7-2 and TRBJ1-5; D uncertain. Germline loops: CDR1 SGHTA, CDR2 FQGNSA. With 5 bases removed from V and 7 bases from J, the gap between germline ends came to 12 bases. CDR3 length: 13 amino acids. CDR3 amino acids: CASSLEGGQPQHF. The CDR3 DNA follows: TGTGCCAGCAGCCTTGAGGGTGGGCAGCCCCAGCATTTT.

This clonotype has only a few counts. V is TRBV20-1 and J is TRBJ2-3, with a tentative D call TRBD2 (6 bases). The V gene lost 0 bases and the J gene lost 8 bases, with 12 bases spanning the gap. The CDR3 length is 13 residues. Germline V lookup: CDR1 DFQATT, CDR2 SNEGSKA (reference sequence). This chain's CDR3 is CSARDGRGGTQYF. The CDR3 nucleotides are TGCAGTGCTAGAGATGGCCGGGGAGGTACGCAGTATTTT.

The chain combines TRBV7-8 with TRBJ2-3, with D hard to call. This CDR3 has 13 residues. Germline V gene sequence: CDR1 SGHVS, CDR2 FQNEAQ. V dropped 5 bases and J dropped 4 bases, with 10 bases sitting between them. CDR3 DNA: TGTGCCAGCAGCCCCCCCCGGGCAGATACGCAGTATTTT. Its protein product is CASSPPRADTQYF.

The chain employs TRBV10-2 and TRBJ2-7; TRBD2 matches at 8 bases. CDR1 and CDR2 from the germline V gene are WSHSY and SAAADI. Trimming took 4 bases from V and 0 from J; bases not matched to a gene: 14. CDR3 length: 18 residues. Written as DNA, the CDR3 is TGCGCCAGCAGTGGGGGGGGGTTACTAGCGGAGCCCTCCTACGAGCAGTACTTC. Translated: CASSGGGLLAEPSYEQYF.

This clonotype has just a few counts. V usage is TRBV20-1 and J usage is TRBJ2-7; 7 nucleotides align to TRBD1. There are 14 residues in the CDR3. Germline CDR1 DFQATT, CDR2 SNEGSKA (reference sequence). V gave up 4 bases and J gave up 3 bases; unmatched junction bases: 9. In nucleotides, the CDR3 is TGCAGTGCTAAGAAGACAGGGACCAGCTACGAGCAGTACTTC. Translation gives CSAKKTGTSYEQYF.

This clonotype has just a few counts. V usage is TRBV12-3 or TRBV12-4 and J usage is TRBJ1-1, with unresolved D. The V and J ends lost 5 bases and 1 base respectively, with 17 bases between them. The CDR3 is 16 amino acids. The CDR3 coding sequence is TGTGCCAGCAGTCCCCCAGCCTTTAGAGGGAACACTGAAGCTTTCTTT. The encoded protein is CASSPPAFRGNTEAFF.

This clonotype showed up just a few times. The chain recombines TRBV11-2 with TRBJ1-1, with D unresolved. V was cut by 5 bases and J by 1 base, with 8 bases left in between. CDR3 length equals 13 residues. CDR1 is SGHAT, CDR2 FQNNGV, per germline. The chain's CDR3 is CASSAIGNTEAFF. The CDR3 coding sequence is TGTGCCAGCAGCGCGATAGGGAACACTGAAGCTTTCTTT.